This paragraph covers one T cell receptor beta chain sequence. The data were taken from a study of blood T cell repertoires in COVID-19. Study-wide context: In each case, the material was cDNA or gDNA derived from T cells, B-cell-depleted T cells, or PBMCs.

Assay used: immunoSEQ multiplex PCR; TCRdb lists only in-frame clones, some missing. The sample holds some 70,000 clones, 80% to 90% seen once. The CDR3 extends over 16 amino acids. Trimming took 4 bases from V and 4 from J, leaving 19 bases between them. Germline V CDR1 and CDR2: MNHEY, SVGAGI. The clonotype originates from a man in his forties or fifties with acute or convalescent COVID-19. Sequencing input: peripheral blood. The genes are TRBV6-5 and TRBJ1-2, with a tentative D call TRBD1 (5 bases). The CDR3 loop is CASSLGLGQIRYGYTF. CDR3 nucleotides: TGTGCCAGCAGTTTAGGCTTGGGGCAGATCCGCTATGGCTACACCTTC.